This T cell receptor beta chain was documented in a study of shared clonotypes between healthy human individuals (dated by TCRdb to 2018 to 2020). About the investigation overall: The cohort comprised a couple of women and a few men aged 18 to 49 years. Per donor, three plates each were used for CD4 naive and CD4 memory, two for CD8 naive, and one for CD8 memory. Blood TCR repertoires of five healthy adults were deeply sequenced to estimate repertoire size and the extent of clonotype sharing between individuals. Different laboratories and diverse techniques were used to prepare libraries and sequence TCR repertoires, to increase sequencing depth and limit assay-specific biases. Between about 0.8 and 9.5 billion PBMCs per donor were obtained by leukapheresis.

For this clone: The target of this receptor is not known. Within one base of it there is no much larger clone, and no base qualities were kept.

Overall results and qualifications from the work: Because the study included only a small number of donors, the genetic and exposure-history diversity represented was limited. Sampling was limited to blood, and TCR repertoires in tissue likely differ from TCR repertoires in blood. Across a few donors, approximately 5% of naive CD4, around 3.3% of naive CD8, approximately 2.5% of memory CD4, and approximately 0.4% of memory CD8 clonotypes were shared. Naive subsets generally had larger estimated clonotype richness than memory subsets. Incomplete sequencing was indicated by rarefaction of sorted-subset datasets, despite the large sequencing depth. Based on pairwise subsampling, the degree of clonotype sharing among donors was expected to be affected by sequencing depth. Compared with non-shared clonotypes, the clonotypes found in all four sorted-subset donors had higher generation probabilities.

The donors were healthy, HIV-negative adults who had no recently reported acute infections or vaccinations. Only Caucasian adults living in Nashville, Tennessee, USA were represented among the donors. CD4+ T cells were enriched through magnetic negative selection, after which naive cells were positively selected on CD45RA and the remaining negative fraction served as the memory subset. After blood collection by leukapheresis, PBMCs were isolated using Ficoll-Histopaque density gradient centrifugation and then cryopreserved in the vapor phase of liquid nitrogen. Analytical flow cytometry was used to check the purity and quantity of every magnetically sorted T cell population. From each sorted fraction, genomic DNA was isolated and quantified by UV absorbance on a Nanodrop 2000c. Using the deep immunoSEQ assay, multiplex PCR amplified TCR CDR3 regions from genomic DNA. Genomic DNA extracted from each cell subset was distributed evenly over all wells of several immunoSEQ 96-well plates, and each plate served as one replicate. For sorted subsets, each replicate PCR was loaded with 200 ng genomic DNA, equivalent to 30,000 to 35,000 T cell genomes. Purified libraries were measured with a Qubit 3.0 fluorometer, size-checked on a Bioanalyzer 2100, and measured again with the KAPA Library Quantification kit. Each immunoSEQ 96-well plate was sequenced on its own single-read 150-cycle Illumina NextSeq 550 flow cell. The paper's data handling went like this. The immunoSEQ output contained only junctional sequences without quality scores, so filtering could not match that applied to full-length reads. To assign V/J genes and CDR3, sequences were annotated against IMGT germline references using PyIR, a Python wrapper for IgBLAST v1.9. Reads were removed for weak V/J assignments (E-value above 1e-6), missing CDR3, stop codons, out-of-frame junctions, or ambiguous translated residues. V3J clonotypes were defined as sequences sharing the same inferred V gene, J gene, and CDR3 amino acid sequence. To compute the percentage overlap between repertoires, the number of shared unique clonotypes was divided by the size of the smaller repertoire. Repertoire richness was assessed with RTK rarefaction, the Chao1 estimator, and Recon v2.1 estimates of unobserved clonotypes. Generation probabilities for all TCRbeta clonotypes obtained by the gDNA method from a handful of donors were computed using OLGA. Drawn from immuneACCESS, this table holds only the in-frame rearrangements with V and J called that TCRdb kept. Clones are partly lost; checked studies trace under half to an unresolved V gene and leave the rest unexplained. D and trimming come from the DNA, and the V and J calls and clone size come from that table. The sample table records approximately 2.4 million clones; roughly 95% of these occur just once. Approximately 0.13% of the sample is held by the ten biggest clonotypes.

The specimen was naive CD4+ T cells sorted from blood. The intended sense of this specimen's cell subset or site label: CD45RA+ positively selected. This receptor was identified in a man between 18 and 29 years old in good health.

CDR3 reads: CASSEEAGFEAFF. The sequence in DNA is TGTGCCAGCAGTGAAGAGGCCGGTTTTGAAGCTTTCTTT. The V and J genes are TRBV2 and TRBJ1-1; the D gene identity is not certain. CDR1 is given as SNHLY and CDR2 as FYNNEI, both from the germline V gene. The junction carries 10 bases between V and J, which are trimmed by 1 base and 7 bases respectively. The CDR3, from cysteine to phenylalanine, totals 13 residues. Solely the CDR3 DNA is kept, with 39 bases framed from the first base.